What follows are 13 T cell receptor beta chains derived from one specimen sequenced in a study of blood T cell repertoires in COVID-19. Assay: immunoSEQ multiplex PCR; the TCRdb copy retains only in-frame clones and omits some. This table has 80,000 or so clones, around 88% appearing once. Material for sequencing was peripheral blood. The source of these receptors is a human donor in a cohort sampled during active COVID-19.

The gene calls are TRBV5-1 and TRBJ2-7; D might be TRBD1 (6 bases). CDR1 and CDR2 from the germline V gene are SGHRS and YFSETQ. Trimming cost V 4 bases and J 0 bases, with 17 bases left between them. CDR3 length equals 16 residues. In nucleotides, the CDR3 is TGCGCCAGCAGCCACTCGCGCGGACAGAGCTCCTACGAGCAGTACTTC. It yields the protein CASSHSRGQSSYEQYF. Based on the CDR3 plus reference TRBV5-1 and TRBJ2-7, the full variable domain is KAGVTQTPRYLIKTRGQQVTLSCSPISGHRSVSWYQQTPGQGLQFLFEYFSETQRNKGNFPGRFSGRQFSNSRSEMNVSTLELGDSALYLCASSHSRGQSSYEQYFGPGTRLTVT.

This clone occurred a few times. This chain uses TRBV9 with TRBJ2-4; 8 bases are shared with TRBD1. CDR1 is SGDLS and CDR2 is YYNGEE in the germline V gene. V was pared by 0 bases and J by 8 bases, with 7 bases of the junction left unmatched. The CDR3 totals 15 residues. The DNA of the CDR3 is TGTGCCAGCAGCGTAGGACAGGGGAGGATAGACATTCAGTACTTC. Its translation: CASSVGQGRIDIQYF. Supplemented by reference TRBV9 and TRBJ2-4, the full variable domain reads DSGVTQTPKHLITATGQRVTLRCSPRSGDLSVYWYQQSLDQGLQFLIQYYNGEERAKGNILERFSAQQFPDLHSELNLSSLELGDSALYFCASSVGQGRIDIQYFGAGTRLSVL.

This clone is a singleton in its sample. The gene calls are TRBV4-1 and TRBJ2-1; 9 bases match TRBD1. V shed 0 bases and J 7 bases; nucleotides not matched to a gene: 7. Germline values: CDR1 MGHRA, CDR2 YSYEKL. The CDR3 consists of 16 residues. In DNA form, the CDR3 reads TGCGCCAGCAGCCAAGACCCCAACAGGGGGCGAAATGAGCAGTTCTTC. The encoded protein is CASSQDPNRGRNEQFF.

This chain connects TRBV15 to TRBJ2-2; 8 nucleotides agree with TRBD2. There are 14 residues in the CDR3. The junction had 6 bases not matched to a gene; V was cut back by 8 bases and J by 4 bases. The germline CDR1 and CDR2 sequences are LNHNV and YYDKDF (reference sequence). The CDR3 DNA sequence: TGTGCCACCGGCCGGGGGGGCAGCACCGGGGAGCTGTTTTTT. It yields the protein CATGRGGSTGELFF. The full variable domain, its missing parts supplied by reference TRBV15 and TRBJ2-2, is DAMVIQNPRYQVTQFGKPVTLSCSQTLNHNVMYWYQQKSSQAPKLLFHYYDKDFNNEADTPDNFQSRRPNTSFCFLDIRSPGLGDTAMYLCATGRGGSTGELFFGEGSRLTVL.

The chain has TRBV28 and TRBJ1-6; no reliable D call. Trimming pared 3 bases from V and 11 bases from J, leaving 14 bases between. The CDR3 extends over 14 amino acids. Germline CDR1 is MDHEN and CDR2 is SYDVKM. CDR3 in DNA: TGTGCCAGCAGTTTGGTTAGCCTCCCCACACCCCTCCACTTT. It yields the protein CASSLVSLPTPLHF.

The chain uses TRBV5-1 and TRBJ1-2; possible D gene TRBD1, 5 bases. The CDR3 runs 14 residues. V gave up 6 bases and J gave up 4 bases, with 16 bases separating them. Germline assignment: CDR1 SGHRS and CDR2 YFSETQ. CDR3 sequence: CASITGPGGYGYTF. In DNA, the CDR3 is TGCGCCAGCATTACAGGACCGGGGGGCTATGGCTACACCTTC.

This clone was seen once. The genes are TRBV5-5 and TRBJ2-1, with D tentatively TRBD1 (5 bases). V was clipped by 1 base and J by 5 bases, with 16 bases between them. The CDR3 is 16 residues long. The germline V gene encodes CDR1 SGHKS and CDR2 YYEKEE (reference sequence). The CDR3 nucleotides are TGTGCCAGCAGCTTGTTAGGGGCAACATATAACAATGAGCAGTTCTTC. Protein product: CASSLLGATYNNEQFF.

The chain uses TRBV6-5 and TRBJ2-7, with 9 bases identical to TRBD1. CDR3 length: 14 amino acids. CDR1 and CDR2 (germline): MNHEY, SVGAGI. The V gene end was trimmed by 6 bases and the J gene end by 3 bases; junction bases not matched to a gene: 6. The CDR3: CASRWPGQGYEQYF. The CDR3 DNA sequence: TGTGCCAGCAGATGGCCGGGACAGGGCTACGAGCAGTACTTC.

This clone appeared once. The chain employs TRBV5-1 and TRBJ2-2; D might be TRBD1 (5 bases). The germline CDR1 and CDR2 sequences are SGHRS and YFSETQ. V was shortened by 0 bases and J by 6 bases, with 15 bases between the two germline ends. This CDR3 region has 16 residues. CDR3 residues: CASSLGVQGMAGELFF. CDR3 coding DNA: TGCGCCAGCAGCTTGGGAGTGCAGGGTATGGCCGGGGAGCTGTTTTTT.

This rearrangement joins TRBV6-5 to TRBJ1-2; TRBD1 matches 7 bases. The germline CDR1 and CDR2 sequences are MNHEY and SVGAGI. J was trimmed by 5 bases and V by 2 bases; bases with no gene match: 5. This CDR3 has 14 amino acids. This CDR3 reads CASSYNPGGYGYTF. CDR3 DNA sequence: TGTGCCAGCAGTTACAATCCAGGGGGGTATGGCTACACCTTC.

CDR3 amino acids: CASSQLAGNSYEQYF. CDR3 coding DNA: TGTGCCAGCTCTCAACTAGCGGGGAACTCCTACGAGCAGTACTTC. This chain links TRBV18 with TRBJ2-7, with TRBD2 matching over 10 bases. J lost 0 bases, V lost 6 bases, and 5 bases had no gene match. Germline CDR1 and CDR2: KGHSH and LQKENI. This CDR3 is built from 15 residues.

The chain carries TRBV7-3 and TRBJ2-1; TRBD2 matches at 9 bases. The CDR3 sequence is 16 residues long. J lost 0 bases, V lost 5 bases, and 5 bases had no gene match. The V gene's germline CDR1 is SGHTA and CDR2 FQGTGA. The CDR3 is CASSLIAGVSYNEQFF. The CDR3 DNA reads TGTGCCAGCAGCCTAATAGCGGGGGTCTCCTACAATGAGCAGTTCTTC.

The chain carries TRBV10-3 and TRBJ2-3; D is perhaps TRBD1 (6 bases). Trimming stripped 10 bases from V and 1 base from J, with 21 bases between. The CDR3 is made up of 16 amino acids. Germline-derived CDR1 and CDR2 are ENHRY and SYGVKD. The CDR3 region has the DNA TGTGCCACCAACCCCGGACAGAGCGGAGGCACAGATACGCAGTATTTT. It codes for CATNPGQSGGTDTQYF.